This T cell receptor beta chain was captured in a study of shared clonotypes between healthy human individuals. Replicate sorted-subset PCRs were loaded with approximately 200 ng DNA, about 30,000 T cell genomes. Sequenced by immunoSEQ multiplex PCR; TCRdb stores in-frame clones only, minus some. The data hold about 2.4 million clones, with approximately 93% observed a single time. The CDR3 has 15 amino acids. V lost 4 bases, J lost 2 bases, and 12 bases lay in between. Germline CDR1 reads MRHNA; CDR2 reads SNTAGT. The specimen sequenced was naive CD4+ T cells from PBMCs. The subset is: CD45RA+ positively selected. The V and J genes are TRBV6-4 and TRBJ2-1; D might be TRBD2 (6 bases). This clonotype was sampled from a man younger than 35 in good health. Some clones in this sample may be carry-over from other donors' samples. The chain's CDR3 is CASSGVGGPYNEQFF. DNA of the CDR3: TGTGCCAGCAGTGGGGTGGGGGGACCCTACAATGAGCAGTTCTTC.